Described below is a single T cell receptor beta chain sequence and its context. The J segment lost 4 bases and the V segment lost 6 bases, leaving 6 bases of the junction unmatched. Germline-derived CDR1 and CDR2 are WNHNN and SYGVQD (reference sequence). The CDR3 runs 14 residues. The data stem from a study of shared T cell receptors in the human thymus. Produced via immunoSEQ multiplex PCR; TCRdb's table is partial and in-frame only. The sample shows hundreds of thousands of clones, around 87% of them seen only once. These same data were also listed under a study on human thymus T cells. That report notes: Across thymic and blood repertoires, the usage of V and J genes appeared to be biased.

This sequence originates from a boy under three years old with a congenital heart defect. This chain uses TRBV10-1 with TRBJ2-3, with 8 bases lining up with TRBD2. Sequenced material: thymocytes. The CDR3 DNA sequence: TGCGCCAGCAGCTCGGGGGGGGACGCAGATACGCAGTATTTT. It is translated as CASSSGGDADTQYF.